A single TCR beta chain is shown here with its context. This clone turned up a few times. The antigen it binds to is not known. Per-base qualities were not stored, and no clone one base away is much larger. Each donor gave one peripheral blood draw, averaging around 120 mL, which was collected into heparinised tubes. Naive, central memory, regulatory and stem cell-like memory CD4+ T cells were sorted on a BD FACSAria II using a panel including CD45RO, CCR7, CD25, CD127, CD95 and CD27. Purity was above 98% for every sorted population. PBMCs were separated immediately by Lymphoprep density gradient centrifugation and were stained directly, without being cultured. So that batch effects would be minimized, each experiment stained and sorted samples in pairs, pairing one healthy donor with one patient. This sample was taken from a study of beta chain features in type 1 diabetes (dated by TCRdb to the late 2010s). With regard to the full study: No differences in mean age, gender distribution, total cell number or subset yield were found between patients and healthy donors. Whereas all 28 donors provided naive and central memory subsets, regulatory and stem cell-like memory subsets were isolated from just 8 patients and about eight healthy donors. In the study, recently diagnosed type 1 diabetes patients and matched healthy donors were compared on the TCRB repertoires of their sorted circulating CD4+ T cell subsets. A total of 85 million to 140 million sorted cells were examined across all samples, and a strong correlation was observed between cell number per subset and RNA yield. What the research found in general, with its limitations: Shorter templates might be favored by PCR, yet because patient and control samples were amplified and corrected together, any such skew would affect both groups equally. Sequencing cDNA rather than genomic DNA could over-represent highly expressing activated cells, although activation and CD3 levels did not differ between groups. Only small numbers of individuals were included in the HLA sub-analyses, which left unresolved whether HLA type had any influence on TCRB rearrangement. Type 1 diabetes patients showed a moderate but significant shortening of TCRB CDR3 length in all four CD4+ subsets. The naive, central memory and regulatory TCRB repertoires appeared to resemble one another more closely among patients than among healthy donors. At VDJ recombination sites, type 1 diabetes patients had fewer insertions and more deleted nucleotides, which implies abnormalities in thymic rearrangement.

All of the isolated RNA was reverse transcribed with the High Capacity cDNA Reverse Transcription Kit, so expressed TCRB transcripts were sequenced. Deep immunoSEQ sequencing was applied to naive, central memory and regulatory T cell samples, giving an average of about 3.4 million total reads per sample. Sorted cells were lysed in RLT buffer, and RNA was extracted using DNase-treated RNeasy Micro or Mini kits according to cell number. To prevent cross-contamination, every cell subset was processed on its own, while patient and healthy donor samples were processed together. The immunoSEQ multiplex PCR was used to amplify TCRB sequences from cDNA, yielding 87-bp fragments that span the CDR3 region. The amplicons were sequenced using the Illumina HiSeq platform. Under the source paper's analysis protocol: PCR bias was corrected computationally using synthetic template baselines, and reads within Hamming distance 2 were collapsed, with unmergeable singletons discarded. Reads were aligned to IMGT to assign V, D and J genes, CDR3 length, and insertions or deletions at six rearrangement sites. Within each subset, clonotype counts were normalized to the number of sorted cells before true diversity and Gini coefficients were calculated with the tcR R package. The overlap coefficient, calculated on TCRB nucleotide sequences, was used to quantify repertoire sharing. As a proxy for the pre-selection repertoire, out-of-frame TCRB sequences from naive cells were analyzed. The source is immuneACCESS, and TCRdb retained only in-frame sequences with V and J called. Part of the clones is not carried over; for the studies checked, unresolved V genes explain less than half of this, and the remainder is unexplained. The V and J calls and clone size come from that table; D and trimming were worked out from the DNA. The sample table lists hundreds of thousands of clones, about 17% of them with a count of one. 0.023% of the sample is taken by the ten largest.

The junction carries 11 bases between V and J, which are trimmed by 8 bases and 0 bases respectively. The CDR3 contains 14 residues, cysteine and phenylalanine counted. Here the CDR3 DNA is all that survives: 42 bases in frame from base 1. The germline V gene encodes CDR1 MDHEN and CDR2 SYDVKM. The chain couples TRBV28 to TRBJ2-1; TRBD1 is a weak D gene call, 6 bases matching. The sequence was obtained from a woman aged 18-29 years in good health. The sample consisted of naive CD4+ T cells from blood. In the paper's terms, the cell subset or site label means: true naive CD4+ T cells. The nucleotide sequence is TGTGCCAGCCAAGGGGGAAGCTCCTACAATGAGCAGTTCTTC. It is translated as CASQGGSSYNEQFF.